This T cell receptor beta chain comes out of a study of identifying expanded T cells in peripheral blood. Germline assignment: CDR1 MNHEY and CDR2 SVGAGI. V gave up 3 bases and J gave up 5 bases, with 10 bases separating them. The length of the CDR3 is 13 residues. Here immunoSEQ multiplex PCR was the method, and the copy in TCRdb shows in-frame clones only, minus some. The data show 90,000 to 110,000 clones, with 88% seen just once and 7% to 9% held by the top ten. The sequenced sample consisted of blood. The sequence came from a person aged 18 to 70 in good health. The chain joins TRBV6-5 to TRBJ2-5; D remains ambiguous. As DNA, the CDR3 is TGTGCCAGCAGTTATCGGTCGAGGGAGACCCAGTACTTC. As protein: CASSYRSRETQYF.